A selection of T cell receptor beta chains follows, all from one sample in a study of blood T cell repertoires in COVID-19. Profiling relied on immunoSEQ multiplex PCR, and the TCRdb table lists in-frame clones only, not all of them. Here the sample spans 90,000 or so clones, 75% to 90% being singletons. The sequencing sample was made of peripheral blood. The receptors originated from a man aged 55 to 69 with acute or convalescent COVID-19. CDR3s include the opening cysteine and the closing phenylalanine or tryptophan. The D gene is left open where the match is weak. Not every row has a clone size; where given, it reads once, few, many or a size class.

v_call	clone_size	d_call	j_call	cdr3_aa	cdr3_nt
TRBV7-9	NA	TRBD1	TRBJ1-1	CASSLDDRVDTEAFF	TGTGCCAGCAGCTTAGATGACAGGGTGGACACTGAAGCTTTCTTT
TRBV19	few	TRBD1	TRBJ2-7	CASSETGSPYEQYF	TGTGCCAGTAGCGAGACAGGGTCTCCCTACGAGCAGTACTTC
TRBV11-1	few	TRBD1	TRBJ1-5	CASSLNRGQPQHF	TGTGCCAGCAGTTTAAACAGGGGGCAGCCCCAGCATTTT
TRBV9	few	TRBD1	TRBJ1-2	CASSLADRVDYGYTF	TGTGCCAGCAGCCTAGCCGACAGGGTTGATTATGGCTACACCTTC
TRBV6-2/TRBV6-3	NA	TRBD2	TRBJ2-1	CASSFTSGGLGEQFF	TGTGCCAGCAGTTTTACTAGCGGGGGGCTGGGTGAGCAGTTCTTC
TRBV14	NA	TRBD1	TRBJ1-2	CASSEGQGFGYTF	TGTGCCAGCAGCGAGGGACAGGGTTTTGGCTACACCTTC
TRBV2	once	NA	TRBJ1-2	CASSETNRNYGYTF	TGTGCCAGCAGTGAAACTAACCGCAACTATGGCTACACCTTC
TRBV29-1	NA	TRBD1	TRBJ2-3	CSVDNRGITDTQYF	TGCAGCGTTGATAACAGGGGAATCACAGATACGCAGTATTTT
TRBV27	once	NA	TRBJ1-5	CASSLFDGNQPQHF	TGTGCCAGCAGTTTGTTCGACGGGAATCAGCCCCAGCATTTT
TRBV9	NA	NA	TRBJ1-3	CASSVHFAGESTIYF	TGTGCCAGCAGCGTACATTTTGCGGGGGAGAGCACCATATATTTT
TRBV2	NA	NA	TRBJ1-1	CASSEEGQGLNTEAFF	TGTGCCAGCAGTGAAGAAGGGCAGGGCTTGAACACTGAAGCTTTCTTT
TRBV30	few	NA	TRBJ1-2	CAWISDRGGYTF	TGTGCCTGGATATCCGACCGGGGTGGCTACACCTTC
TRBV7-2	NA	TRBD2	TRBJ2-3	CASSSAGIRTDTQYF	TGTGCCAGCAGTTCAGCGGGGATCCGCACAGATACGCAGTATTTT
TRBV13	NA	NA	TRBJ2-3	CASSVGAGDSTDTQYF	TGTGCCAGCAGCGTCGGAGCGGGCGATAGCACAGATACGCAGTATTTT
TRBV28	NA	NA	TRBJ1-4	CASSWVNNREGKLFF	TGTGCCAGCAGTTGGGTTAACAACAGGGAGGGGAAACTGTTTTTT
TRBV4-1	medium-sized	NA	TRBJ1-2	CASSQVRLTGLYGYTF	TGCGCCAGCAGCCAAGTAAGACTGACAGGACTCTATGGCTACACCTTC
TRBV7-9	few	NA	TRBJ1-6	CASSLTGRRDSPLHF	TGTGCCAGCAGCCTGACAGGCCGAAGAGATTCACCCCTCCACTTT
TRBV27	NA	NA	TRBJ2-1	CASSLSQLYNEQFF	TGTGCCAGCAGTTTATCACAGCTATACAATGAGCAGTTCTTC
TRBV30	NA	NA	TRBJ2-7	CAWSVRRTYEQYF	TGTGCCTGGAGTGTACGGAGAACCTACGAGCAGTACTTC
TRBV19	NA	NA	TRBJ1-2	CASGEWLNYGYTF	TGTGCCAGTGGAGAGTGGCTTAACTATGGCTACACCTTC
TRBV7-2	NA	TRBD1	TRBJ1-1	CASNLPQGTEAFF	TGTGCCAGCAACTTACCACAGGGGACTGAAGCTTTCTTT
TRBV27	NA	TRBD1	TRBJ2-5	CASSWDRGLGTQYF	TGTGCCAGCAGCTGGGACAGGGGGCTAGGGACCCAGTACTTC
TRBV7-2	NA	NA	TRBJ2-7	CASSLVGGSYEQYF	TGTGCCAGCAGCTTAGTCGGCGGCAGCTACGAGCAGTACTTC
TRBV27	NA	NA	TRBJ1-1	CASSSNSQTGKNTEAFF	TGTGCCAGCAGTTCCAACTCGCAAACAGGCAAGAACACTGAAGCTTTCTTT
TRBV5-1	few	TRBD1	TRBJ2-1	CASSLGRQGPYNEQFF	TGCGCCAGCAGCTTGGGTAGACAGGGCCCCTACAATGAGCAGTTCTTC
TRBV12-5	once	NA	TRBJ1-3	CASGLGSNSGNTIYF	TGTGCTAGTGGTTTGGGGAGCAACTCTGGAAACACCATATATTTT
TRBV5-1	few	NA	TRBJ1-6	CARSLGGGANSPLHF	TGCGCCCGCAGCTTGGGGGGGGGCGCGAATTCACCCCTCCACTTT
TRBV10-3	NA	TRBD2	TRBJ2-2	CAISGRGGDTGELFF	TGTGCCATCAGTGGCCGGGGGGGCGACACCGGGGAGCTGTTTTTT